This T cell receptor beta chain was retrieved from a study of metastatic and nonmetastatic thyroid tumors. Patients had received no treatment of any kind before thyroid surgery. Germline V gives CDR1 DFQATT, CDR2 SNEGSKA (reference sequence). The CDR3 has 18 residues. V shed 0 bases, J shed 1 base, and the junction held 12 bases outside the gene matches. Using MiXCR, TCRdb reanalyzed the PCR reads. The sample includes approximately 38,000 clones, roughly 25% of them seen just once. The V and J genes are TRBV20-1 and TRBJ1-5; TRBD1 matches 7 bases. Sequencing was carried out using blood. The sequence was collected from a female donor with papillary thyroid cancer or a benign thyroid nodule (not recorded which). Some clones in this sample may be carry-over from other donors' samples. The CDR3 region has the DNA TGCAGTGCTAGAGATCCATGGCAGGGGGTTGGAAGCAATCAGCCCCAGCATTTT. Protein: CSARDPWQGVGSNQPQHF.